This TCR beta chain was obtained from a study of T cells in Graves' hyperthyroidism and ophthalmopathy. Findings and limits, study-wide: Model output signaled ophthalmopathy a median around 6.9 months ahead of onset. A 13 V-J model separated ophthalmopathy from stable hyperthyroidism.

RNA transcripts yielded amplified TCR beta CDR3 regions. HTBI primers were used for first-round RT-PCR of the TCR CDR3. TCRdb redid the calling of the multiplex PCR reads with MiXCR, one entry per CDR3 protein. Altogether 370,000 or so distinct CDR3 sequences are present, roughly 25% being singletons, with the ten largest covering around 67%. No ophthalmopathy progression within 18 months constituted stable Graves' hyperthyroidism. Uncontrolled infection, other autoimmune disease, pregnancy or lactation excluded patients. V shed 7 bases and J shed 10 bases, with 14 bases lying between them. The CDR3 is 12 amino acids. The germline CDR1 and CDR2 sequences are MDHEN and SYDVKM. This clonotype has at least ten counts. Its antigen is unknown.

The receptor was derived from a man between 50 and 59 years old with Graves' hyperthyroidism. Sequencing used blood. The chain carries TRBV28 and TRBJ1-5; D is uncertain. CDR3 sequence reads: CASTFQKGPQHF. The CDR3 DNA is TGTGCCAGCACCTTCCAGAAGGGACCCCAGCATTTT.